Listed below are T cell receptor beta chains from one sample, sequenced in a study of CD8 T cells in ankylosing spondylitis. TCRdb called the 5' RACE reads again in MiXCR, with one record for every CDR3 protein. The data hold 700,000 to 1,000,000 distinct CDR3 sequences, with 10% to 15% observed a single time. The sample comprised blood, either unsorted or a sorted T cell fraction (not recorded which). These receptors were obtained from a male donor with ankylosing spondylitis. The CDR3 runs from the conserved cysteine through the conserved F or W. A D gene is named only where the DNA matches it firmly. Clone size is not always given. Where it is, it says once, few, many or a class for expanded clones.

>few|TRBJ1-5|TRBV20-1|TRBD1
CSAREAGQGDQPQHF
TGCAGTGCTAGAGAGGCCGGACAGGGAGATCAGCCCCAGCATTTT
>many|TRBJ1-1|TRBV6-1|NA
CASSQEIENTEAFF
TGTGCCAGTAGTCAGGAGATTGAGAACACTGAAGCTTTCTTT
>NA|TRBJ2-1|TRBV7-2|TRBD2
CASSSRLTSGSHEQFF
TGTGCCAGCAGCTCAAGGTTGACTAGCGGGAGCCATGAGCAGTTCTTC
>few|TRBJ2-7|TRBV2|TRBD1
CASKGTGGNEQYF
TGTGCCAGCAAAGGGACAGGGGGCAACGAGCAGTACTTC
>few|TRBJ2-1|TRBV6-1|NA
CASRFSARTYNEQFF
TGTGCCAGCAGGTTTAGCGCAAGGACCTACAATGAGCAGTTCTTC
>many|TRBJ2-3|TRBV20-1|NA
CSGRGSPSTDTQYF
TGCAGTGGCAGAGGGAGTCCTAGCACAGATACGCAGTATTTT
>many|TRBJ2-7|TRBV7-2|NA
CASSLAPTAPYEQYF
TGTGCCAGCAGCTTAGCGCCGACAGCCCCCTACGAGCAGTACTTC
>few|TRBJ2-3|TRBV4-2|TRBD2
CASSQEGLGGLEPDTQYF
TGTGCCAGCAGCCAAGAGGGACTAGGGGGACTGGAGCCGGATACGCAGTATTTT
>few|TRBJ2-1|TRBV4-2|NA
CASSHGTYSSYNEQFF
TGTGCCAGCAGCCACGGTACTTATTCCTCCTACAATGAGCAGTTCTTC
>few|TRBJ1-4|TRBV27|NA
CASRSGPYEKLFF
TGTGCCAGCAGATCCGGTCCATATGAAAAACTGTTTTTT
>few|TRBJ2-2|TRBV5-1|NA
CASSLTGHYTGELFF
TGCGCCAGCAGCTTGACGGGGCACTACACCGGGGAGCTGTTTTTT
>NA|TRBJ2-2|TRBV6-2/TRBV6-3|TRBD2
CASRPAGGNTGELFF
TGTGCCAGCAGGCCAGCGGGAGGGAACACCGGGGAGCTGTTTTTT
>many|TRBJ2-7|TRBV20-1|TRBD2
CSVSSGDYEQYF
TGCAGTGTGTCTAGCGGAGATTACGAGCAGTACTTC
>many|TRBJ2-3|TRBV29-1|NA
CSVVTRGGPDTQYF
TGCAGCGTTGTTACGCGGGGCGGCCCAGATACGCAGTATTTT
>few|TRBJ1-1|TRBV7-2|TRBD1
CASSLHRTGDEVQAFF
TGTGCCAGCAGCTTACACCGGACAGGGGATGAAGTCCAAGCTTTCTTT
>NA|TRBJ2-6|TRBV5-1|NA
CASSLEPLSGANVLTF
TGCGCCAGCAGCTTGGAACCTCTCTCTGGGGCCAACGTCCTGACTTTC
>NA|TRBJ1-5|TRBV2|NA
CASSESGKNQPQHF
TGTGCCAGCAGTGAATCGGGCAAAAATCAGCCCCAGCATTTT
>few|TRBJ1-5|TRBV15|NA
CATSRDLGSNQPQHF
TGTGCCACCAGCAGAGATTTGGGTAGCAATCAGCCCCAGCATTTT
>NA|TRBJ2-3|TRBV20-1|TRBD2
CSAPRREGADTQYF
TGCAGTGCTCCTAGGCGGGAGGGCGCAGATACGCAGTATTTT
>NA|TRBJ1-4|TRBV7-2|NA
CASSYRVGEKLFF
TGTGCCAGCAGCTACAGGGTGGGAGAAAAACTGTTTTTT
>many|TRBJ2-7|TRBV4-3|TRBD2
CASSQSLGLAGLDEQYF
TGCGCCAGCAGCCAGAGCCTGGGACTAGCGGGACTCGACGAGCAGTACTTC
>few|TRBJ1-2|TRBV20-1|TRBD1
CSARENGDRVGGYTF
TGCAGTGCTAGGGAAAATGGAGACAGGGTAGGCGGCTACACCTTC
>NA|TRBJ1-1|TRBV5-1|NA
CASSLSASVNTEAFF
TGCGCCAGCAGCTTGAGTGCCAGTGTGAACACTGAAGCTTTCTTT
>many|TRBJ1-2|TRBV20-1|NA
CSARDAQNYGYTF
TGCAGTGCTAGAGATGCCCAGAACTATGGCTACACCTTC
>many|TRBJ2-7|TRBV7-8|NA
CASSKDTRGVYEQYF
TGTGCCAGCAGCAAAGACACCAGGGGTGTCTACGAGCAGTACTTC
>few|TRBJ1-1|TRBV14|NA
CASSQDWQGRTEAFF
TGTGCCAGCAGCCAAGATTGGCAGGGACGGACTGAAGCTTTCTTT
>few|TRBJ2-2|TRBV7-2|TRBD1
CASSLRQGRIGELFF
TGTGCCAGCAGCTTACGACAGGGGCGGATCGGGGAGCTGTTTTTT
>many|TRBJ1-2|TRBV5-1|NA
CASSLEQGSGYTF
TGCGCCAGCAGCTTGGAACAGGGTAGTGGCTACACCTTC
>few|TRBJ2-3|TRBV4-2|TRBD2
CASSQGSTSGSAQYF
TGTGCCAGCAGCCAAGGGTCAACTAGCGGGAGCGCGCAGTATTTT
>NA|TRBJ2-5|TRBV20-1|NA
CSARDLSLYQETQYF
TGCAGTGCTAGAGATCTATCGTTGTACCAAGAGACCCAGTACTTC
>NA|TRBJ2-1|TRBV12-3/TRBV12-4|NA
CASSLAHYRDTDNEQFF
TGTGCCAGCAGTTTAGCGCATTACAGAGACACTGACAATGAGCAGTTCTTC
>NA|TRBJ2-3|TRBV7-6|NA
CASSLFWTSTDTQYF
TGTGCCAGCAGCTTATTCTGGACAAGCACAGATACGCAGTATTTT
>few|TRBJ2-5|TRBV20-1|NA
CSVRGAGARETQYF
TGCAGTGTTAGGGGGGCGGGAGCCCGAGAGACCCAGTACTTC
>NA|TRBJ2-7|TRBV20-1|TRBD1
CSAKSGQGAYEQYF
TGCAGTGCTAAGTCGGGACAGGGGGCCTACGAGCAGTACTTC
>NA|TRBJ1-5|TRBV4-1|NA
CASSHDGGQGYQPQHF
TGCGCCAGCAGCCACGATGGCGGGCAGGGCTATCAGCCCCAGCATTTT
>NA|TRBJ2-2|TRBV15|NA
CATSRDSGDGGIGELFF
TGTGCCACCAGCAGAGATTCAGGGGACGGAGGGATAGGGGAGCTGTTTTTT
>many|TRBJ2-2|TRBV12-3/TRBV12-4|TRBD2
CASRETSAGELFF
TGTGCCAGCAGGGAAACTAGCGCCGGGGAGCTGTTTTTT
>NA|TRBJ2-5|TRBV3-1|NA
CASSQVSGEETQYF
TGTGCCAGCAGCCAAGTATCCGGAGAAGAGACCCAGTACTTC
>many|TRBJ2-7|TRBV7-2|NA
CASSLAVRDYEQYF
TGTGCCAGCAGCTTAGCGGTCAGAGACTACGAGCAGTACTTC
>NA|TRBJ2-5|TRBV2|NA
CASGWTDQETQYF
TGTGCCAGCGGGTGGACAGACCAAGAGACCCAGTACTTC
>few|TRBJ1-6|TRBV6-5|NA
CASSYSVQTGDSPLHF
TGTGCCAGCAGTTACTCCGTTCAGACGGGGGATTCACCCCTCCACTTT
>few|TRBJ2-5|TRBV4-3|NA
CASSQLDRPETQYF
TGCGCCAGCAGCCAATTAGACAGGCCAGAGACCCAGTACTTC
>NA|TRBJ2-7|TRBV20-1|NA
CSAPRSYEQYF
TGCAGTGCTCCCAGGAGCTACGAGCAGTACTTC
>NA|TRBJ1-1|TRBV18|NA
CASSPSQVMNTEAFF
TGTGCCAGCTCACCCAGTCAGGTCATGAACACTGAAGCTTTCTTT
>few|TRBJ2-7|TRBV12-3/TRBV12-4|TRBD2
CASTLGSGRKAYEQYF
TGTGCCAGCACCCTGGGAAGCGGGAGAAAGGCCTACGAGCAGTACTTC
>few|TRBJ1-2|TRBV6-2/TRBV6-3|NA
CASSYILEIYGYTF
TGTGCCAGCAGTTACATACTGGAAATCTATGGCTACACCTTC
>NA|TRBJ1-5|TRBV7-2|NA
CASSLDRQGHQPQHF
TGTGCCAGCAGCTTAGATCGCCAGGGGCATCAGCCCCAGCATTTT
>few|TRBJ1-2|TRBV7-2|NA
CASSSRVTPGYGYTF
TGTGCCAGCAGCTCCAGGGTGACTCCAGGGTATGGCTACACCTTC
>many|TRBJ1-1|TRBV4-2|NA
CASSHDSRWGDTHNTEAFF
TGTGCCAGCAGCCACGATTCTCGGTGGGGGGACACCCACAACACTGAAGCTTTCTTT
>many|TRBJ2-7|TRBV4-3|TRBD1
CASSQDRATYEQYF
TGTGCCAGCAGCCAAGACAGGGCTACCTACGAGCAGTACTTC
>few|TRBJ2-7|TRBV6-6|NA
CASSTPGVYEQYF
TGTGCCAGCAGTACCCCGGGGGTATACGAGCAGTACTTC
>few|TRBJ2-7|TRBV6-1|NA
CASRRSRGWGEQYF
TGTGCCAGCAGGAGAAGTCGCGGGTGGGGCGAGCAGTACTTC
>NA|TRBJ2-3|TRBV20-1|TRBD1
CSARTGVLGDTQYF
TGCAGTGCTAGGACAGGGGTCCTGGGAGATACGCAGTATTTT
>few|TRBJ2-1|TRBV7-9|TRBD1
CASSNRGSYNEQFF
TGTGCCAGCAGTAACAGGGGCTCCTACAATGAGCAGTTCTTC
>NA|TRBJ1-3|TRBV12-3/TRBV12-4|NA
CASRRLGGHSISGNTIYF
TGTGCCAGCAGACGACTTGGAGGGCACAGCATCTCTGGAAACACCATATATTTT
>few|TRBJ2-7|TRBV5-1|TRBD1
CASSLNPAQGEEQYF
TGCGCCAGCAGCTTAAATCCGGCCCAGGGGGAAGAGCAGTACTTC
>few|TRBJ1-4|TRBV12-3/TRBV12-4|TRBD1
CASSSAGQGKEKLFF
TGTGCCAGCAGTTCTGCGGGACAGGGGAAAGAAAAACTGTTTTTT